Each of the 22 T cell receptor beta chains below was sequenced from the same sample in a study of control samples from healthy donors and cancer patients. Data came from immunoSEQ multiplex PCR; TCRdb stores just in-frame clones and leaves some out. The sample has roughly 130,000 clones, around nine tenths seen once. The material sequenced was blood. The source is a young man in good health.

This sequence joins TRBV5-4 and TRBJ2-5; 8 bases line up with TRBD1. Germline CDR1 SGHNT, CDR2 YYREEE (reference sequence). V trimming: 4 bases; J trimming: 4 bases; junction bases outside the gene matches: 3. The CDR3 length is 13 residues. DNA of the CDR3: TGTGCCAGCAGCCGGACAGGGACAGAGACCCAGTACTTC. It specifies CASSRTGTETQYF.

The CDR3 spells CASTLQGDYGYTF. CDR3 coding DNA: TGTGCCAGCACCCTCCAAGGGGACTATGGCTACACCTTC. The gene calls are TRBV12-3 or TRBV12-4 and TRBJ1-2, with D maybe TRBD1 (5 bases). The CDR3 covers 13 residues. V lost 7 bases and J lost 3, with 12 bases in between.

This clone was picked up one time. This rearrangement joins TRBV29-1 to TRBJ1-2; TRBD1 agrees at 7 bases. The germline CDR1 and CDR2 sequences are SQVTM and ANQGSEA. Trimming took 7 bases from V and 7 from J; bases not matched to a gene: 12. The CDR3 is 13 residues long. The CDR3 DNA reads TGCAGCGGGCAGACAGGGTTCATGCCTGGCTACACCTTC. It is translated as CSGQTGFMPGYTF.

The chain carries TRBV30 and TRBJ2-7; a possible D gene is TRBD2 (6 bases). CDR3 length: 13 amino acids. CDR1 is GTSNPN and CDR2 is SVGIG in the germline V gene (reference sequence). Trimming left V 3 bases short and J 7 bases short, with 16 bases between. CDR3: CAWSLGEAGEQYF. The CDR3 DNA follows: TGTGCCTGGAGCTTGGGGGAGGCGGGTGAGCAGTACTTC.

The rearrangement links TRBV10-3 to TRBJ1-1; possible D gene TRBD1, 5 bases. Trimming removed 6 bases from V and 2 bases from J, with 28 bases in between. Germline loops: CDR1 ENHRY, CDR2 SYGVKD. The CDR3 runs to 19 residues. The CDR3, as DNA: TGTGCCATCAGCGCCCTCCCATTGTCATCAGGGCTTGGCAACACTGAAGCTTTCTTT. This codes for CAISALPLSSGLGNTEAFF.

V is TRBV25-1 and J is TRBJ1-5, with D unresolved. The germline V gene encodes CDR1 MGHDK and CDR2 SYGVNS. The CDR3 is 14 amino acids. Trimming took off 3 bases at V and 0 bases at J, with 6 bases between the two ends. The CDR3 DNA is TGTGCCAGCAGTGACAGAAATAGCAATCAGCCCCAGCATTTT. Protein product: CASSDRNSNQPQHF.

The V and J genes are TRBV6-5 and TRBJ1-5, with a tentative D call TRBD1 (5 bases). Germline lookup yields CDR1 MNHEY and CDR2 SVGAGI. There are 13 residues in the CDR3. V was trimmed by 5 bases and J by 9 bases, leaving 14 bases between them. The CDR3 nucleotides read TGTGCCAGCAGTATCGGCAGGGTCACGCCCCAGCATTTT. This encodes CASSIGRVTPQHF.

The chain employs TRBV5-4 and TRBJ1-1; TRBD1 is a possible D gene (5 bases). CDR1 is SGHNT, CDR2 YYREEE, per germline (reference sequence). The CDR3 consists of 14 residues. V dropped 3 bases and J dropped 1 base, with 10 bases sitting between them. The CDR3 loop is CASSSAQGNTEAFF. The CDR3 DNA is TGTGCCAGCAGCTCCGCCCAGGGGAACACTGAAGCTTTCTTT.

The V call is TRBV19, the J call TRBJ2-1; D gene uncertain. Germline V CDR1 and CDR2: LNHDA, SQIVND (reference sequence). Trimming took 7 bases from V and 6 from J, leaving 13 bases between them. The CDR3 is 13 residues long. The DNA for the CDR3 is TGTGCCAGTATCCTCCGCACGGGCAATGAGCAGTTCTTC. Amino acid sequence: CASILRTGNEQFF.

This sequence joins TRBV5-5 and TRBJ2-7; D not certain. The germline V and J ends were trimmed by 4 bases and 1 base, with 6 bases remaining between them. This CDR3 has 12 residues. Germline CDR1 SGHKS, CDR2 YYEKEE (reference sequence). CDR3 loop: CASSQKSYEQYF. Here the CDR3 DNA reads TGTGCCAGCAGCCAAAAGTCCTACGAGCAGTACTTC.

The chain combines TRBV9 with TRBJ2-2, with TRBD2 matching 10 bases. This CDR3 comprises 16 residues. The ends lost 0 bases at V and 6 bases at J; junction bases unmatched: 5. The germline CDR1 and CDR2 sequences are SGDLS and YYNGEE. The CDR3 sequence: CASSVGLAGVPGELFF. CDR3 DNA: TGTGCCAGCAGCGTAGGTCTAGCGGGAGTCCCCGGGGAGCTGTTTTTT.

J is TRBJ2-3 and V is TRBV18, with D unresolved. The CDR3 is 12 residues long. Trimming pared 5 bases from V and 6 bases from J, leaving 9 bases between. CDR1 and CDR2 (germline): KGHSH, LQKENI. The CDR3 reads CASSLGSDTQYF. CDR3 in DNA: TGTGCCAGCTCATTAGGCTCCGATACGCAGTATTTT.

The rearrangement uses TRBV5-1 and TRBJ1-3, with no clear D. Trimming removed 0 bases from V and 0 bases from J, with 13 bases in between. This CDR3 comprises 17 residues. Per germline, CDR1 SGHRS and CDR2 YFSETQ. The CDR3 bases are TGCGCCAGCAGCTTGGGTCCGGATTTTAGCTCTGGAAACACCATATATTTT. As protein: CASSLGPDFSSGNTIYF.

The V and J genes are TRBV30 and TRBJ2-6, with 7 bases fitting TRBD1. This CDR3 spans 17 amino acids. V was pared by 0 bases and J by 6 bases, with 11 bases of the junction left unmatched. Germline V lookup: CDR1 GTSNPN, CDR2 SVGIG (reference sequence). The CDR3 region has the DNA TGTGCCTGGAGTGTTCTCCGACAGGGCTTGGTGGCCAACGTCCTGACTTTC. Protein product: CAWSVLRQGLVANVLTF.

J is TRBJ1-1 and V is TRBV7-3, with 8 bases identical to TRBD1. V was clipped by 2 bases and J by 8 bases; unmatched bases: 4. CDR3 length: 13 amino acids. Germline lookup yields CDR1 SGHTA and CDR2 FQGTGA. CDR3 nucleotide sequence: TGTGCCAGCAGCTTAGGACAGGGAGCCGAAGCTTTCTTT. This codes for CASSLGQGAEAFF. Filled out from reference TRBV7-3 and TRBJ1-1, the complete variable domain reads GAGVSQTPSNKVTEKGKYVELRCDPISGHTALYWYRQSLGQGPEFLIYFQGTGAADDSGLPNDRFFAVRPEGSVSTLKIQRTERGDSAVYLCASSLGQGAEAFFGQGTRLTVV.

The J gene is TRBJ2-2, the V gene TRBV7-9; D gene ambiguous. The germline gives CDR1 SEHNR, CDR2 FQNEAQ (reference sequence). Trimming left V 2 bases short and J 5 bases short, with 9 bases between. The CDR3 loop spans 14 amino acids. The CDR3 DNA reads TGTGCCAGCAGCTTATCGGGCTCTACCGGGGAGCTGTTTTTT. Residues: CASSLSGSTGELFF.

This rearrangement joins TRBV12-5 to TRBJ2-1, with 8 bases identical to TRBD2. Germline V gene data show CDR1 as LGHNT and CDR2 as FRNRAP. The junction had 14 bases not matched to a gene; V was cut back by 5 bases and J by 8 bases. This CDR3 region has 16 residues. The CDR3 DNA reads TGTGCTAGTGGTAGCCCAATACTAGCGGTTGGGGATGAGCAGTTCTTC. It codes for CASGSPILAVGDEQFF.

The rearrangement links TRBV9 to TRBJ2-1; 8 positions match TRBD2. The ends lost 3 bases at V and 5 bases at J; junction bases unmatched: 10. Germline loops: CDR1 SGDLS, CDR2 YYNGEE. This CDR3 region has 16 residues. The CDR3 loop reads CASSAVAGLGNNEQFF. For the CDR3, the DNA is TGTGCCAGCAGCGCTGTAGCGGGACTGGGTAACAATGAGCAGTTCTTC.

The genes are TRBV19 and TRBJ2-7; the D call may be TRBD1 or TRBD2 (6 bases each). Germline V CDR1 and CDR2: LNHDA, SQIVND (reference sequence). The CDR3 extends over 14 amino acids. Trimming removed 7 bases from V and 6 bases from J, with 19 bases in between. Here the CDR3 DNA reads TGTGCCAGTAACGCGGGGAACAGGGTCAGCGAGCAGTACTTC. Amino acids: CASNAGNRVSEQYF. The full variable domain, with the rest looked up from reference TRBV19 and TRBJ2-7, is DGGITQSPKYLFRKEGQNVTLSCEQNLNHDAMYWYRQDPGQGLRLIYYSQIVNDFQKGDIAEGYSVSREKKESFPLTVTSAQKNPTAFYLCASNAGNRVSEQYFGPGTRLTVT.

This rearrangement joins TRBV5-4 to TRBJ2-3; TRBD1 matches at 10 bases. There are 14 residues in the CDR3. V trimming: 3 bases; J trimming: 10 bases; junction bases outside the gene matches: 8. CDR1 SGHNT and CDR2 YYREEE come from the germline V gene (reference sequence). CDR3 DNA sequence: TGTGCCAGCAGCTCTCAATCGGACAGGGGGGCGCAGTATTTT. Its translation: CASSSQSDRGAQYF.

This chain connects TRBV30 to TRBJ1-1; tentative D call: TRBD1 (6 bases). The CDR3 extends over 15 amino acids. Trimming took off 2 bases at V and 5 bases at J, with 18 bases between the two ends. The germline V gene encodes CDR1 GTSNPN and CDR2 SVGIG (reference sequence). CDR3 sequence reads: CAWSLAGEERTEAFF. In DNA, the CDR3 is TGTGCCTGGAGTTTAGCAGGGGAGGAGCGGACTGAAGCTTTCTTT.

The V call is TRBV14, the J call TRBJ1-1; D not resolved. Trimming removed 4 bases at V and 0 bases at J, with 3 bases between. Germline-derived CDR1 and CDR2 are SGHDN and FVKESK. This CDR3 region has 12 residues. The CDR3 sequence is CASSPLNTEAFF. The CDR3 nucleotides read TGTGCCAGCAGCCCTCTGAACACTGAAGCTTTCTTT.